Presented here are 8 T cell receptor beta chains from one specimen sequenced in a study of CD8 T cells in ankylosing spondylitis. One entry per CDR3 protein results from TCRdb running MiXCR on the 5' RACE reads. Of approximately 260,000 distinct CDR3 sequences in the sample, around 7.8% are singletons; the top ten hold nearly 7%. Specimen: blood, either unsorted or a sorted T cell fraction (not recorded which). The receptors were gathered from a male donor with ankylosing spondylitis or in good health (not recorded which).

This clonotype was seen at least ten times. The V call is TRBV12-3 or TRBV12-4, the J call TRBJ2-1; D not resolved. The CDR3 extends over 12 amino acids. V lost 5 bases to trimming and J lost 9 bases, with 11 bases between them. The CDR3 coding sequence is TGTGCCAGCAGTCCCCTCCGTGTTGAGCAGTTCTTC. It specifies CASSPLRVEQFF.

In its sample, this clonotype was seen many times. V is TRBV6-1 and J is TRBJ1-2, with no clear D. The CDR3 sequence is 13 residues long. Germline loops: CDR1 MNHNS, CDR2 SASEGT. V was cut by 2 bases and J by 7 bases, with 11 bases left in between. The CDR3 DNA follows: TGTGCCAGCAGTGAAAAGGCCCCTTTTGGCTACACCTTC. It is translated as CASSEKAPFGYTF.

V gene TRBV11-3 combines with J gene TRBJ2-1, with TRBD2 matching 13 bases. The germline V gene encodes CDR1 SGHNT and CDR2 YENEEA. The CDR3 is 17 amino acids. V shed 5 bases, J shed 7 bases, and the junction held 11 bases outside the gene matches. The CDR3 is CASSEAAGTSGTNEQFF. CDR3 bases: TGTGCCAGCAGCGAGGCAGCCGGGACTAGCGGGACAAATGAGCAGTTCTTC.

This clonotype was detected ten times or more. The CDR3 nucleotides are TGTGCCAGCAGGGCCAGACAGGGCGCACCCTACAATGAGCAGTTCTTC. Translating gives CASRARQGAPYNEQFF. The chain uses TRBV2 and TRBJ2-1, with TRBD1 matching over 7 bases. The CDR3 length is 16 residues. The junction had 10 bases not matched to a gene; V was cut back by 6 bases and J by 2 bases. The germline CDR1 and CDR2 sequences are SNHLY and FYNNEI. Filled out from reference TRBV2 and TRBJ2-1, the complete variable domain reads EPEVTQTPSHQVTQMGQEVILRCVPISNHLYFYWYRQILGQKVEFLVSFYNNEISEKSEIFDDQFSVERPDGSNFTLKIRSTKLEDSAMYFCASRARQGAPYNEQFFGPGTRLTVL.

V gene TRBV12-3 or TRBV12-4 combines with J gene TRBJ1-5; 10 nucleotides align to TRBD1. The CDR3 totals 16 residues. Losses at the gene ends were 5 bases for V and 2 bases for J; bases not matched to a gene: 6. CDR3 nucleotides: TGTGCCAGCAGTCCCCGGACAGGGGGGCGCAATCAGCCCCAGCATTTT. Protein: CASSPRTGGRNQPQHF.

There are a few counts of this clonotype. The chain links TRBV7-2 to TRBJ2-3; D is unclear. Per the germline V gene, CDR1 is SGHTA and CDR2 is FQGNSA. With 0 bases removed from V and 10 bases from J, the gap between germline ends came to 11 bases. The CDR3 sequence is 13 residues long. In nucleotides, the CDR3 is TGTGCCAGCAGCTTAGCGCGCGACGCTGCGCAGTATTTT. Its protein product is CASSLARDAAQYF.

The chain uses TRBV28 and TRBJ2-3; D is undetermined. Germline values: CDR1 MDHEN, CDR2 SYDVKM. There are 15 residues in the CDR3. V was cut by 3 bases and J by 2 bases, with 12 bases left in between. In nucleotides, the CDR3 is TGTGCCAGCAGTTTGGTTTTCGGACCCACAGATACGCAGTATTTT. The encoded protein is CASSLVFGPTDTQYF.

This clonotype was recorded at least ten times. The rearrangement links TRBV4-3 to TRBJ1-5; no definite D call. Looked up from germline, CDR1 is LGHNA and CDR2 is YSLEER. The V end was cut by 0 bases, the J end by 4 bases, with 10 bases between. This CDR3 is 15 amino acids long. The CDR3 protein is CASSQERGLNQPQHF. In DNA form, the CDR3 reads TGCGCCAGCAGCCAAGAAAGAGGATTAAATCAGCCCCAGCATTTT.